This T cell receptor beta chain was identified during a study of T cells after yellow fever vaccination. Whole-study findings and limits: In FACS-sorted repertoires, abundant clonotypes from the bulk population could appear as contaminants. Clones from primary vaccination mostly reappeared after the booster (96% CD4, around 90% CD8). A minor fraction of clonotypes spanned both CD4 and CD8 compartments.

On this clonotype itself: Antigen unknown.

5'RACE template switching generated TCR cDNA, adding a universal primer site and UMIs. TCRdb recomputed calls from the 5' RACE reads with MiXCR, one row per CDR3 protein. This sample has hundreds of thousands of distinct CDR3 sequences, with roughly 8.6% found just once. This CDR3 has 13 residues. Trimming took 5 bases from V and 9 from J, leaving 11 bases between them. The TCR originated in a man younger than 35 who received the YFV17D yellow fever vaccine. This rearrangement joins TRBV12-3 or TRBV12-4 to TRBJ1-6; D unclear. Sample: PBMCs, taken more than 40 days after the first yellow fever vaccination. The CDR3 region has the DNA TGTGCCAGCAGTCAACGAGAGGGTTCACCCCTCCACTTT. Translated: CASSQREGSPLHF.